This T cell receptor beta chain was retrieved from a study of shared clonotypes between healthy human individuals. CDR1 and CDR2 (germline): MNHNY, SVGAGI (reference sequence). The CDR3 contains 15 residues. V was clipped by 3 bases and J by 4 bases, with 13 bases between them. TCRdb keeps only in-frame clones here, not all; method: immunoSEQ multiplex PCR. The table has some 2,500,000 clones, under 95% seen once. The receptor comes from a man younger than 35 in good health. Some clones in this sample may be carry-over from other donors' samples. The sample taken for sequencing was naive CD4+ T cells from PBMCs. As for subset: CD45RA+ positively selected. The gene calls are TRBV6-6 and TRBJ1-3; D possibly corresponds to TRBD1 (6 bases). CDR3 sequence (DNA): TGTGCCAGCAGTTATGGGGGGCCGTCCGGAAACACCATATATTTT. Translating it yields CASSYGGPSGNTIYF.